A single sample is the source of the 19 T cell receptor beta chains below, sequenced in a study of technical replicates of blood from a handful of donors. Sequencing was performed with immunoSEQ multiplex PCR; in TCRdb, only in-frame clones are kept and a portion is missing. The top ten clones hold 5% to 5.5% of a sample with tens of thousands of clones, roughly 86% of them seen once. Source material: PBMCs. The receptors shown here come from a human donor in good health. Some clones in this sample may be carry-over from other donors' samples.

This clone has just a few counts. The J gene is TRBJ1-5, the V gene TRBV5-1; no clear D. There are 16 residues in the CDR3. CDR1 and CDR2 (germline): SGHRS, YFSETQ. V was clipped by 0 bases and J by 4 bases, with 14 bases between them. The DNA for the CDR3 is TGCGCCAGCAGCTTGGATCCTGCGTCCCCGAATCAGCCCCAGCATTTT. It encodes CASSLDPASPNQPQHF.

The J gene is TRBJ1-2, the V gene TRBV11-2; 9 bases match TRBD1. The germline CDR1 and CDR2 sequences are SGHAT and FQNNGV. This CDR3 is 14 amino acids long. The V and J ends lost 3 bases and 8 bases, in that order; junction bases with no gene match: 7. The CDR3 spells CASSLGQGAGGYTF. DNA of the CDR3: TGTGCCAGCAGCTTGGGACAGGGCGCGGGGGGCTACACCTTC. The full variable domain, with the rest looked up from reference TRBV11-2 and TRBJ1-2, is EAGVAQSPRYKIIEKRQSVAFWCNPISGHATLYWYQQILGQGPKLLIQFQNNGVVDDSQLPKDRFSAERLKGVDSTLKIQPAKLEDSAVYLCASSLGQGAGGYTFGSGTRLTVV.

The table lists this clone with a count of one. The gene calls are TRBV12-2 and TRBJ1-5; the table assigns TRBD1, which was not confirmed against the DNA. TRBV12-2 corresponds to a pseudogene. This CDR3 is 18 amino acids long. The CDR3 region has the DNA TGTGCAAGTCGCGGAGGCCCCCCTTCAGGGGGTATCAATCAGCCCCAGCATTTT. This encodes CASRGGPPSGGINQPQHF.

The chain combines TRBV11-2 with TRBJ2-7, with D possibly being TRBD1 (5 bases). Germline CDR1 reads SGHAT; CDR2 reads FQNNGV. Trimming left V 6 bases short and J 2 bases short, with 14 bases between. The CDR3 consists of 14 residues. CDR3 in DNA: TGTGCCAGCAGTCATAGACAGAAAACCTACGAGCAGTACTTC. Protein: CASSHRQKTYEQYF. The full variable domain, with the rest looked up from reference TRBV11-2 and TRBJ2-7, is EAGVAQSPRYKIIEKRQSVAFWCNPISGHATLYWYQQILGQGPKLLIQFQNNGVVDDSQLPKDRFSAERLKGVDSTLKIQPAKLEDSAVYLCASSHRQKTYEQYFGPGTRLTVT.

CDR3 sequence: CATKLTSAGENTF. CDR3 in DNA: TGTGCCACCAAGCTGACGAGCGCGGGGGAGAACACCTTC. The chain joins TRBV5-6 to TRBJ1-2; possible D gene TRBD1, 5 bases. Per the germline V gene, CDR1 is SGHDT and CDR2 is YYEEEE. The germline V and J ends were trimmed by 9 bases and 12 bases, with 24 bases remaining between them. This CDR3 contains 13 residues.

V gene TRBV6-1 combines with J gene TRBJ2-1, with 12 bases lining up with TRBD2. The CDR3 has 16 amino acids. Germline trimming cut 2 bases from V and 9 bases from J; bases unmatched to any gene: 8. Per the germline V gene, CDR1 is MNHNS and CDR2 is SASEGT. The CDR3 loop reads CASSETLAGGGFEQFF. DNA of the CDR3: TGTGCCAGCAGTGAAACACTAGCGGGAGGAGGGTTTGAGCAGTTCTTC.

This rearrangement joins TRBV5-1 to TRBJ1-1; D not certain. The germline CDR1 and CDR2 sequences are SGHRS and YFSETQ. Trimming cost V 6 bases and J 0 bases, with 9 bases left between them. CDR3 size: 13 residues. CDR3 sequence reads: CASKELVNTEAFF. For the CDR3, the DNA is TGCGCCAGCAAGGAGTTGGTGAACACTGAAGCTTTCTTT.

This clone is a singleton in its sample. V usage is TRBV18 and J usage is TRBJ1-3; 9 bases map to TRBD1. J lost 0 bases, V lost 4 bases, and 4 bases had no gene match. This CDR3 contains 16 residues. Germline V lookup: CDR1 KGHSH, CDR2 LQKENI. The CDR3 sequence is CASSLGQGISGNTIYF. CDR3 DNA sequence: TGTGCCAGCTCACTCGGACAGGGGATCTCTGGAAACACCATATATTTT.

The chain combines TRBV19 with TRBJ1-1, with 9 positions matching TRBD1. With 6 bases clipped from V and 0 bases from J, the junction kept 5 bases outside the gene matches. Germline V lookup: CDR1 LNHDA, CDR2 SQIVND (reference sequence). This CDR3 has 15 residues. CDR3 protein: CASRDRGWMNTEAFF. DNA for the CDR3: TGTGCCAGTAGGGACAGGGGTTGGATGAACACTGAAGCTTTCTTT.

The chain recombines TRBV18 with TRBJ2-7, with TRBD1 as a possible D gene (6 bases). Germline CDR1 is KGHSH and CDR2 is LQKENI. This CDR3 comprises 13 residues. V was cut by 0 bases and J by 5 bases, with 8 bases left in between. The CDR3 protein is CASSPPTGNEQYF. CDR3 coding DNA: TGTGCCAGCTCACCACCTACAGGGAACGAGCAGTACTTC.

The CDR3 spells CASSPASGVNEKLFF. CDR3 coding DNA: TGTGCCAGCAGCCCAGCCTCGGGAGTTAATGAAAAACTGTTTTTT. The V gene is TRBV11-2, the J gene TRBJ1-4; D is uncertain. Germline CDR1 reads SGHAT; CDR2 reads FQNNGV. V lost 5 bases, J lost 4 bases, and 14 bases lay in between. The CDR3 is 15 amino acids.

The DNA of the CDR3 is TGTGCCAGCAGCGCCCTCGGGAGAGAGACCCAGTACTTC. Translated: CASSALGRETQYF. The chain has TRBV5-4 and TRBJ2-5; maybe TRBD2 (6 bases). Germline-derived CDR1 and CDR2 are SGHNT and YYREEE (reference sequence). Trimming cost V 4 bases and J 4 bases, with 11 bases left between them. The CDR3 has 13 amino acids.

The V and J genes are TRBV9 and TRBJ1-5; 8 nucleotides align to TRBD1. J lost 4 bases, V lost 4 bases, and 7 bases had no gene match. Germline lookup yields CDR1 SGDLS and CDR2 YYNGEE. The CDR3 spans 15 residues. The CDR3 region is CASSLTGVINQPQHF. CDR3 in DNA: TGTGCCAGCAGCTTGACAGGGGTAATAAATCAGCCCCAGCATTTT.

J is TRBJ1-2 and V is TRBV27, with D tentatively TRBD1 (6 bases). V was cut by 2 bases and J by 5 bases, with 15 bases left in between. This CDR3 is 15 amino acids long. CDR1 MNHEY and CDR2 SMNVEV come from the germline V gene (reference sequence). The CDR3 sequence is CASSLSGDRSYGYTF. The CDR3, as DNA: TGTGCCAGCAGTTTAAGCGGCGACAGGAGTTATGGCTACACCTTC.

This clone has just one count. The chain uses TRBV4-3 and TRBJ1-5, with unresolved D. The V end was cut by 0 bases, the J end by 6 bases, with 18 bases between. The CDR3 runs 17 residues. The germline V gene encodes CDR1 LGHNA and CDR2 YSLEER. The CDR3 nucleotides read TGCGCCAGCAGCCAAGACAGGCGCCCTTACGCCGGTCAGCCCCAGCATTTT. It yields the protein CASSQDRRPYAGQPQHF.

The chain is built from TRBV7-9 and TRBJ2-7; TRBD1 might be the D (6 bases). V dropped 5 bases and J dropped 6 bases, with 17 bases sitting between them. This CDR3 is built from 14 residues. From germline, CDR1 is SEHNR and CDR2 FQNEAQ (reference sequence). The CDR3 protein is CASSAYMTGVEQYF. The CDR3, as DNA: TGTGCCAGCAGCGCCTACATGACAGGAGTCGAGCAGTACTTC.

This clone was detected only a few times. The J gene is TRBJ2-7, the V gene TRBV18; TRBD1 matches at 7 bases. The junction had 2 bases not matched to a gene; V was cut back by 0 bases and J by 3 bases. This CDR3 comprises 14 residues. Germline V lookup: CDR1 KGHSH, CDR2 LQKENI. The CDR3 coding sequence is TGTGCCAGCTCACCACCTCACAGGGGCTACGAGCAGTACTTC. Translated, it gives CASSPPHRGYEQYF.

The CDR3 sequence is CASSIPGGNEQFF. The CDR3 region has the DNA TGTGCCAGTAGTATTCCAGGGGGAAATGAGCAGTTCTTC. The rearrangement links TRBV19 to TRBJ2-1; 7 bases fit TRBD1. CDR3 size: 13 residues. The germline V gene encodes CDR1 LNHDA and CDR2 SQIVND (reference sequence). The V gene end was trimmed by 3 bases and the J gene end by 7 bases; junction bases not matched to a gene: 3.

This clone was observed a handful of times. The chain has TRBV19 and TRBJ2-3, with D tentatively TRBD1 (6 bases). Trimming pared 3 bases from V and 5 bases from J, leaving 9 bases between. The length of the CDR3 is 13 residues. From germline, CDR1 is LNHDA and CDR2 SQIVND (reference sequence). For the CDR3, the DNA is TGTGCCAGTAGTATTCAGGGGATAGATACGCAGTATTTT. Protein sequence: CASSIQGIDTQYF.